The sequence of this T cell receptor (beta chain) was determined in a study of blood T cell repertoires in COVID-19. On the study more broadly: Italy, Spain and the United States were the sources of the convalescent and acute COVID-19 samples.

As originally analysed: Amplification with reference gene primers provided the estimates of nucleated cell counts. Produced via immunoSEQ multiplex PCR; TCRdb's table is partial and in-frame only. That table gives V, J and clone size, and the DNA gave D and trimming. The data contain a few hundred thousand clones, over 80% of them seen just once; the ten biggest clones take up roughly 5.9%. Per the germline V gene, CDR1 is GTSNPN and CDR2 is SVGIG (reference sequence). The CDR3 totals 16 residues. With 3 bases clipped from V and 5 bases from J, the junction kept 8 bases outside the gene matches. The sequenced sample consisted of peripheral blood. This clonotype was sampled from a woman aged 45-65 years with COVID-19, enrolled during active disease. This chain uses TRBV30 with TRBJ1-6; TRBD1 matches at 9 bases. DNA for the CDR3: TGTGCCTGGAGCCGAACCGGGACAGGGAATAATTCACCCCTCCACTTT. Its translation: CAWSRTGTGNNSPLHF.